These T cell receptor beta chains were read from a single sample in a study of T cells in Graves' hyperthyroidism and ophthalmopathy. TCRdb called the multiplex PCR reads again in MiXCR, with one record for every CDR3 protein. In the table there are about 500,000 distinct CDR3 sequences, 16% of which are singletons. Sample: blood. The receptors were sampled from a woman between 18 and 30 years old with Graves' hyperthyroidism. The CDR3 runs from the conserved cysteine through the conserved F or W. D genes are given only for firm matches. Some rows mark clone size as missing; the rest say once, few, many or name a class of expanded clone.

TRBV2,TRBD2,many,TRBJ2-1,TGTGCCAGCAGCTTCCTACAGCGGGAGGGCCTCGAGCAGTTCTTC,CASSFLQREGLEQFF
TRBV29-1,.,.,TRBJ2-5,TGCAGCGTTAGGTGGGCTGGGGGAGAGACCCAGTACTTC,CSVRWAGGETQYF
TRBV27,.,.,TRBJ1-4,TGTGCCAGCACCAGGGGACCGGCAACTAATGAAAAACTGTTTTTT,CASTRGPATNEKLFF
TRBV10-3,.,few,TRBJ1-5,TGTGCCATCAGTGAGTCGCGGACCCCCCAGCGGCCCCAGCATTTT,CAISESRTPQRPQHF
TRBV7-3,.,.,TRBJ2-7,TGTGCCAGCAGCCCTCGGGACGGATACGAGCAGTACTTC,CASSPRDGYEQYF
TRBV27,.,few,TRBJ2-6,TGTGCCAGCAGTCCCGTGTGGGGGGCCAACGTCCTGACTTTC,CASSPVWGANVLTF
TRBV28,.,.,TRBJ1-4,TGTGCCATCCCGGGATCGGCTTCCGAAAAACTGTTTTTT,CAIPGSASEKLFF
TRBV27,TRBD2,many,TRBJ2-7,TGTGCCAGCAGCGGGACTAGCGGGGGTGGAGAGCAGTACTTC,CASSGTSGGGEQYF
TRBV27,.,many,TRBJ1-1,TGTGCCAGCAGACTAAAAAACAAGAACACTGAAGCTTTCTTT,CASRLKNKNTEAFF
TRBV4-1,.,few,TRBJ2-1,TGCGCCAGCAGCCAAGATAGGAGGGGGTTGAATGAGCAGTTCTTC,CASSQDRRGLNEQFF
TRBV19,.,.,TRBJ2-5,TGTGCCAGTAGTATGACGTCCGGGAGAAAGACCCAGTACTTC,CASSMTSGRKTQYF
TRBV20-1,.,few,TRBJ1-6,TGCAGTGCTAGTAGGGATTCACCCCTCCACTTT,CSASRDSPLHF
TRBV6-1,.,few,TRBJ2-2,TGTGCCAGCAGTGTACAGACTCTCCCCGGGAAGCTGTTTTTT,CASSVQTLPGKLFF
TRBV3-1,.,many,TRBJ1-1,TGTGCCAGCAGCCATCATACAGGGAGGTACACTGAAGCTTTCTTT,CASSHHTGRYTEAFF
TRBV5-1,TRBD2,.,TRBJ2-3,TGCGCCAGCAGCTTGATAGCGGGGATCACAGATACGCAGTATTTT,CASSLIAGITDTQYF
TRBV6-1,TRBD2,many,TRBJ2-5,TGTGCCAGCAGTGAAGCGACTAGCGGAGAGACCCAGTACTTC,CASSEATSGETQYF
TRBV20-1,.,.,TRBJ1-2,TGCAGTGCCTCTTCAGGGATTCATGGCTACACCTTC,CSASSGIHGYTF
TRBV4-1,.,many,TRBJ2-3,TGCGCCAGCAGCCAAGATGGGCGGGGTGCTGAGGATACGCAGTATTTT,CASSQDGRGAEDTQYF
TRBV4-1,.,few,TRBJ2-7,TGCGCCAGCAGCCAAGGAGGGAGTTCCTACGAGCAGTACTTC,CASSQGGSSYEQYF
TRBV20-1,TRBD1,many,TRBJ2-1,TGCAGTGCTAGAACGGACAGGTACACGGGTTCAATCAATGAGCAGTTCTTC,CSARTDRYTGSINEQFF
TRBV19,TRBD2,few,TRBJ2-3,TGTGCCAGTAGTATAATAGCGGGGCTCACAGATACGCAGTATTTT,CASSIIAGLTDTQYF
TRBV19,.,.,TRBJ1-1,TGTGCCAGTAGTCCCCGTCGGCCGATGAGCACTGAAGCTTTCTTT,CASSPRRPMSTEAFF
TRBV6-1,.,.,TRBJ2-3,TGTGCCAGCAGTGGGGGGAGTTCGTACAGAGATACGCAGTATTTT,CASSGGSSYRDTQYF
TRBV19,.,.,TRBJ1-2,TGTGCCAGTAAACCCCAGTTCCGGGGTACCTATGGCTACACCTTC,CASKPQFRGTYGYTF
TRBV12-3/TRBV12-4,.,.,TRBJ2-1,TGTGCCAGCAGTTTTTGGGGGGAGGAGCAGTTCTTC,CASSFWGEEQFF